The 27 T cell receptor beta chains below come from one sample, sequenced in a study of technical replicates of blood from a handful of donors (dated by TCRdb to 2016 to 2017). Libraries were constructed by the immunoSEQ multiplex PCR assay. TCRdb stores this immuneACCESS table with in-frame sequences only. Part of the clones is absent; in the studies checked, under half of the shortfall reflects unresolved V genes, and no reason is known for the rest. This sample holds 67,000 or so clones; roughly 89% were observed only once. Over 0.35% of the sample is held by the ten biggest clonotypes. Sample: T cells isolated from PBMCs. The receptors originated from a human donor in good health.

The gene calls are TRBV5-1 and TRBJ2-7; 9 bases line up with TRBD2. After removal of 0 bases from V and 3 bases from J, the junction contained 4 bases not matched to a gene. Germline V gene lookup returns CDR1 SGHRS and CDR2 YFSETQ. The CDR3 totals 15 residues. Written as DNA, the CDR3 is TGCGCCAGCAGCTTGGATACTAGCGGGTTCTACGAGCAGTACTTC. It codes for CASSLDTSGFYEQYF.

In this sample, this clone turned up a few times. The genes are TRBV12-5 and TRBJ1-5; D uncertain. The CDR3 consists of 12 residues. Per germline, CDR1 LGHNT and CDR2 FRNRAP. Trimming pared 8 bases from V and 2 bases from J, leaving 7 bases between. For the CDR3, the DNA is TGTGCTAGTAGGGAGGGCAATCAGCCCCAGCATTTT. It translates to CASREGNQPQHF.

This chain connects TRBV6-5 to TRBJ1-1; no clear D gene. This CDR3 region has 13 residues. In germline, CDR1 is MNHEY, CDR2 SVGAGI. V dropped 5 bases and J dropped 6 bases, with 13 bases sitting between them. CDR3: CASSNRQSSEAFF. The CDR3 DNA reads as TGTGCCAGCAGTAATAGACAATCTTCTGAAGCTTTCTTT.

The rearrangement joins TRBV28 to TRBJ1-1, with 7 bases identical to TRBD1. There are 13 residues in the CDR3. Trimming took 6 bases from V and 4 from J; bases not matched to a gene: 5. CDR1 and CDR2 from the germline V gene are MDHEN and SYDVKM. The CDR3 region is CASRLTGFTEAFF. The CDR3 bases are TGTGCCAGCAGATTGACAGGGTTCACTGAAGCTTTCTTT.

CDR3 sequence: CASSPSSGDSNQPQHF. The CDR3 nucleotides read TGTGCCAGCAGTCCATCGTCAGGGGATAGCAATCAGCCCCAGCATTTT. The chain joins TRBV27 to TRBJ1-5; D may be TRBD1 (6 bases). This CDR3 comprises 16 residues. The V gene's germline CDR1 is MNHEY and CDR2 SMNVEV (reference sequence). V lost 5 bases, J lost 0 bases, and 14 bases lay in between.

The chain recombines TRBV16 with TRBJ2-7; 7 bases match TRBD1. Trimming at V came to 4 bases and at J to 2 bases, leaving 8 bases not matched to a gene. The germline gives CDR1 KGHSY, CDR2 FQNENV. The CDR3 is 15 amino acids. The CDR3 DNA is TGTGCCAGCAGCCTTAAATTTGGGACAGCCTACGAGCAGTACTTC. Its protein is CASSLKFGTAYEQYF.

V gene TRBV5-4 combines with J gene TRBJ2-7; weak D call: TRBD1 (6 bases). V lost 4 bases to trimming and J lost 7 bases, with 12 bases between them. Germline V gene data show CDR1 as SGHNT and CDR2 as YYREEE (reference sequence). This CDR3 is built from 12 residues. CDR3 DNA: TGTGCCAGCAGCCCACAGGGAAATGAGCAGTACTTC. Translation gives CASSPQGNEQYF.

The CDR3 nucleotides are TGTGCCAGCAGCCTCAGGGTAGGGTACGAGCAGTACTTC. Its protein product is CASSLRVGYEQYF. The chain combines TRBV7-9 with TRBJ2-7, with D maybe TRBD1 (5 bases). Germline V lookup: CDR1 SEHNR, CDR2 FQNEAQ (reference sequence). V was pared by 5 bases and J by 4 bases, with 12 bases between. The CDR3 consists of 13 residues.

J is TRBJ1-1 and V is TRBV6-5; D uncertain. Trimming pared 6 bases from V and 3 bases from J, leaving 11 bases between. The germline CDR1 and CDR2 sequences are MNHEY and SVGAGI. This CDR3 spans 13 amino acids. CDR3 loop: CASSIGEDTEAFF. The CDR3 DNA is TGTGCCAGCAGCATTGGGGAGGACACTGAAGCTTTCTTT.

The chain carries TRBV27 and TRBJ2-5; 8 nucleotides agree with TRBD1. This CDR3 has 13 amino acids. Trimming removed 7 bases from V and 1 base from J; junction bases left unmatched: 2. The germline gives CDR1 MNHEY, CDR2 SMNVEV (reference sequence). CDR3 in amino acids: CASTGGVQETQYF. DNA of the CDR3: TGTGCCAGCACAGGGGGCGTCCAAGAGACCCAGTACTTC.

This chain connects TRBV27 to TRBJ2-6; the D is unclear. From germline, CDR1 is MNHEY and CDR2 SMNVEV (reference sequence). V lost 5 bases, J lost 2 bases, and 16 bases lay in between. The CDR3 has 17 amino acids. The CDR3 nucleotides read TGTGCCAGCAGTCGAATTAGCAGTGTGCCTGGGGCCAACGTCCTGACTTTC. Its protein is CASSRISSVPGANVLTF.

Comments on this clone: At one end, the junction sequence differs from germline, possibly due to a read error. V is TRBV7-7 and J is TRBJ2-3; 7 bases match TRBD1. The CDR3 length is 15 residues. Germline CDR1 is SSHAT and CDR2 is FNYEAQ (reference sequence). CDR3 residues: CASSFQAGGTDTQYF. The CDR3 nucleotides are TGTGCTAGCAGCTTCCAGGCAGGGGGAACAGATACGCAGTATTTT.

The rearrangement joins TRBV5-1 to TRBJ2-5; D ambiguous. Germline lookup yields CDR1 SGHRS and CDR2 YFSETQ. V was pared by 3 bases and J by 1 base, with 4 bases between. The CDR3 sequence is 12 residues long. For the CDR3, the DNA is TGCGCCAGCAGCTCTCCCCAAGAGACCCAGTACTTC. Amino acid sequence: CASSSPQETQYF.

The chain uses TRBV14 and TRBJ2-5; 11 positions match TRBD2. Germline CDR1 is SGHDN and CDR2 is FVKESK. The trim removed 4 bases at V and 5 bases at J, leaving 9 bases unmatched. The CDR3 runs to 16 residues. CDR3 residues: CASSLPLAGEVETQYF. In DNA form, the CDR3 reads TGTGCCAGCAGCCTCCCACTAGCGGGAGAGGTGGAGACCCAGTACTTC.

The rearrangement joins TRBV4-1 to TRBJ2-3, with a tentative D call TRBD2 (5 bases). The CDR3 loop spans 17 amino acids. V was trimmed by 0 bases and J by 2 bases, leaving 15 bases between them. Germline V gives CDR1 MGHRA, CDR2 YSYEKL. The CDR3 here is CASSQDPAEYYTDTQYF. The CDR3, as DNA: TGCGCCAGCAGCCAAGATCCAGCGGAGTACTACACAGATACGCAGTATTTT.

This rearrangement joins TRBV7-3 to TRBJ2-7; 9 bases are a match to TRBD1. Germline CDR1 reads SGHTA; CDR2 reads FQGTGA. Trimming removed 5 bases from V and 7 bases from J; junction bases left unmatched: 12. The CDR3 is 15 residues long. The CDR3 coding sequence is TGTGCCAGCAGCCACTCGGGACAGGGCCACAGGGAGCAGTACTTC. This sequence encodes CASSHSGQGHREQYF.

DNA of the CDR3: TGTGCCAGCAGCCTAGCGGGAGGGCCAGATACGCAGTATTTT. This encodes CASSLAGGPDTQYF. The chain carries TRBV4-2 and TRBJ2-3, with TRBD2 identical over 11 bases. Germline V gives CDR1 LGHNA, CDR2 YNFKEQ. The CDR3 totals 14 residues. The trim removed 4 bases at V and 4 bases at J, leaving 1 base unmatched.

The count of this clone is one. The chain carries TRBV19 and TRBJ2-2; 9 nucleotides line up with TRBD1. This CDR3 has 16 residues. J lost 5 bases, V lost 5 bases, and 9 bases had no gene match. Germline-derived CDR1 and CDR2 are LNHDA and SQIVND (reference sequence). The CDR3 DNA reads as TGTGCCAGTAGTTGGGGCTGGACAGGGGAGACCGGGGAGCTGTTTTTT. Translation gives CASSWGWTGETGELFF.

The V gene is TRBV29-1, the J gene TRBJ1-1; TRBD1 agrees at 10 bases. The CDR3 runs 12 residues. CDR1 is SQVTM and CDR2 is ANQGSEA in the germline V gene. J was trimmed by 11 bases and V by 6 bases; bases with no gene match: 9. This chain's CDR3 is CSVLGQGNLAFF. CDR3 coding DNA: TGCAGCGTACTGGGACAGGGGAATCTGGCTTTCTTT.

The chain has TRBV4-1 and TRBJ1-1; no firm D call. From germline, CDR1 is MGHRA and CDR2 YSYEKL. Deletions cut 2 bases from V and 1 base from J, with 14 bases between. The CDR3 covers 16 residues. CDR3 nucleotides: TGCGCCAGCAGCCAAATGGCCCAAGGAGCGAACACTGAAGCTTTCTTT. The encoded protein is CASSQMAQGANTEAFF.

This clone was counted a single time. This rearrangement joins TRBV19 to TRBJ2-7; TRBD2 might be the D (6 bases). CDR1 and CDR2 (germline): LNHDA, SQIVND (reference sequence). V was clipped by 3 bases and J by 5 bases, with 14 bases between them. This CDR3 contains 14 residues. CDR3 amino acids: CASSIRGRPHEQYF. CDR3 in DNA: TGTGCCAGTAGTATCCGGGGGAGGCCCCACGAGCAGTACTTC. Supplemented by reference TRBV19 and TRBJ2-7, the full variable domain reads DGGITQSPKYLFRKEGQNVTLSCEQNLNHDAMYWYRQDPGQGLRLIYYSQIVNDFQKGDIAEGYSVSREKKESFPLTVTSAQKNPTAFYLCASSIRGRPHEQYFGPGTRLTVT.

The chain is built from TRBV28 and TRBJ2-7, with TRBD1 matching 12 bases. The CDR3 contains 15 residues. From germline, CDR1 is MDHEN and CDR2 SYDVKM. V dropped 5 bases and J dropped 4; count of bases not matched to a gene: 6. The CDR3 coding sequence is TGTGCCAGCAGTCAGGGACAGGGGGCTTTTTACGAGCAGTACTTC. Protein sequence: CASSQGQGAFYEQYF.

The V call is TRBV6-5, the J call TRBJ1-1; D call uncertain. V gave up 2 bases and J gave up 7 bases, with 14 bases separating them. This CDR3 is 14 amino acids long. Germline V gives CDR1 MNHEY, CDR2 SVGAGI. The CDR3 is CASSYGRTFIEAFF. The CDR3 nucleotides read TGTGCCAGCAGTTACGGGAGAACCTTTATTGAAGCTTTCTTT.

The chain uses TRBV28 and TRBJ2-7, with TRBD2 as a possible D gene (6 bases). V lost 5 bases and J 2 bases, leaving 16 bases between the germline ends. Germline V gives CDR1 MDHEN, CDR2 SYDVKM. This CDR3 contains 15 residues. CDR3 nucleotide sequence: TGTGCCAGCAGTCCCTCCGGGGGAGCTGCCTACGAGCAGTACTTC. It translates to CASSPSGGAAYEQYF. The full variable domain, completed using reference TRBV28 and TRBJ2-7, is DVKVTQSSRYLVKRTGEKVFLECVQDMDHENMFWYRQDPGLGLRLIYFSYDVKMKEKGDIPEGYSVSREKKERFSLILESASTNQTSMYLCASSPSGGAAYEQYFGPGTRLTVT.

This chain links TRBV7-9 with TRBJ2-1; D perhaps matches TRBD1 (5 bases). The length of the CDR3 is 11 residues. Trimming stripped 11 bases from V and 5 bases from J, with 10 bases between. Germline assignment: CDR1 SEHNR and CDR2 FQNEAQ (reference sequence). Here the CDR3 reads CAEDRNNEQFF. CDR3 DNA sequence: TGTGCCGAAGACAGAAACAATGAGCAGTTCTTC.

This chain connects TRBV13 to TRBJ2-3; 7 bases line up with TRBD2. Germline V gene sequence: CDR1 PRHDT, CDR2 FYEKMQ (reference sequence). The CDR3 contains 15 residues. V lost 5 bases and J lost 1; bases outside the gene matches: 6. DNA of the CDR3: TGTGCCAGCAGCCCCGGGGCGGGGGGCACAGATACGCAGTATTTT. Translating it yields CASSPGAGGTDTQYF.

This chain connects TRBV6-1 to TRBJ1-5; 7 positions match TRBD1. The CDR3 length is 14 residues. Germline V gives CDR1 MNHNS, CDR2 SASEGT. Germline trimming cut 4 bases from V and 2 bases from J; bases unmatched to any gene: 2. This CDR3 is CASSVDRGNQPQHF. CDR3 in DNA: TGTGCCAGCAGTGTAGACAGGGGCAATCAGCCCCAGCATTTT.